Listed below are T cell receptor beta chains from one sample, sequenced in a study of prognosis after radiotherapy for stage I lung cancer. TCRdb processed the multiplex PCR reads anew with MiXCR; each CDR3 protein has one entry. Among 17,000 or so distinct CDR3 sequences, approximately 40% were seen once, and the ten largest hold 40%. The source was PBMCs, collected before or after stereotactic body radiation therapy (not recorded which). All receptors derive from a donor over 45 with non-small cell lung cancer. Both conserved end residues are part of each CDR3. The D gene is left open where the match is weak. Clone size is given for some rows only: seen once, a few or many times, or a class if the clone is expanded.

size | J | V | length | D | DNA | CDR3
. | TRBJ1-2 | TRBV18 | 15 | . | TGTGCCAGCTCCGACCTGGTCCAAACTAACTATGGCTACACCTTC | CASSDLVQTNYGYTF
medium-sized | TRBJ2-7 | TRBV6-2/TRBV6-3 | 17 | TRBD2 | TGTGCCAGCAGTTCCTCCGGGACTAGCCGAAAACCTTACGAGCAGTACTTC | CASSSSGTSRKPYEQYF
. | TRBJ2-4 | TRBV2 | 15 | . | TGTGCCAGCAGACTTACTCGGGTTGCCAAAAACATTCAGTACTTC | CASRLTRVAKNIQYF
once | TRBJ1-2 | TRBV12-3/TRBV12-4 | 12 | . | TGTGCCAGCAGCTTTATGGGGGCCGGCTACACCTTC | CASSFMGAGYTF
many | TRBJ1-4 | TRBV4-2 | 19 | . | TGTGCCAGCAGCCAAGTTGGACTCATGATAGACAGCTCTAATGAAAAACTGTTTTTT | CASSQVGLMIDSSNEKLFF
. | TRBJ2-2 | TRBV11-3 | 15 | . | TGTGCCAGCAGCACCAGGGTCCGTGACACCGGGGAGCTGTTTTTT | CASSTRVRDTGELFF
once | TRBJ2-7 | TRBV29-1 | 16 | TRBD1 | TGCAGCGTTGGTGGAGTACAGGGGCAGGTCGGCTACGAGCAGTACTTC | CSVGGVQGQVGYEQYF
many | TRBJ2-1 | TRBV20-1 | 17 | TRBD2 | TGCAGTGCTAGGAGAACTAGCGGGAGCGGAAGAAACAATGAGCAGTTCTTC | CSARRTSGSGRNNEQFF
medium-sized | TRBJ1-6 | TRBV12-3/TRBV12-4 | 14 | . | TGTGCCAGCAGTCCCCATCCGGTGGGTTCACCCCTCCACTTT | CASSPHPVGSPLHF
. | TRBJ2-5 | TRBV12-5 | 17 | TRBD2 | TGTGCTAGTGGTTCCCGTCAGGTGGGGGGGGTCCAAGAGACCCAGTACTTC | CASGSRQVGGVQETQYF
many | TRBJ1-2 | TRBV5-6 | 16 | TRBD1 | TGTGCCAGCAGCGTCGGGACAGCCCTACAGTGGTATGGCTACACCTTC | CASSVGTALQWYGYTF
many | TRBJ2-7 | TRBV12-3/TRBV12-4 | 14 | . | TGTGCCAGCATCGGGATATTCGTTGAATACGAGCAGTACTTC | CASIGIFVEYEQYF
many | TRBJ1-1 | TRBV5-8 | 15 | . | TGTGCCAGCAGCTTGGAGCCAGCAAGAAGGACTGAAGCTTTCTTT | CASSLEPARRTEAFF
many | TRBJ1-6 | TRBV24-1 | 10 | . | TGTGCCACCCACCTCTCCCCGGGCCACTTT | CATHLSPGHF
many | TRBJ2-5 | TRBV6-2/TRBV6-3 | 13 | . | TGTGCCAGCAGTTACGCGGGGCCGAAGACCCAGTACTTC | CASSYAGPKTQYF
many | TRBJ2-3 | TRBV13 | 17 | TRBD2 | TGTGCCAGCAGCTCCTCCCAGACTAGCGGGGTTAAGGATACGCAGTATTTT | CASSSSQTSGVKDTQYF
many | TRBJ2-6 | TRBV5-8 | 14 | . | TGTGCCAGCAGCTTACGTTCTGGGGCCAACGTCCTGACTTTC | CASSLRSGANVLTF
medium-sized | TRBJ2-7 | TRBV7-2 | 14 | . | TGTGCCAGCAGTCCGGACACCCGCTCCTACGAGCAGTACTTC | CASSPDTRSYEQYF
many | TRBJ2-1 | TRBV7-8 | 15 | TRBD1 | TGTGCCAGCACCAGGACAGGGAACTCCTACAATGAGCAGTTCTTC | CASTRTGNSYNEQFF
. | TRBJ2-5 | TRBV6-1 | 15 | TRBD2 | TGTGCCAGCATGTCGACTAGCGGGAGTGGGGAGACCAAGTACTTC | CASMSTSGSGETKYF
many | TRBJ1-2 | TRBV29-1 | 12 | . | TGCAGCGCGGCGGGGTCTAACTATGGCTACACCTTC | CSAAGSNYGYTF
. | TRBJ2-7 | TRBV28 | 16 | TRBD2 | TGTGCCAGCAGGACAAGACTAGCGGGAGGTATTTACGAGCAGTACTTC | CASRTRLAGGIYEQYF
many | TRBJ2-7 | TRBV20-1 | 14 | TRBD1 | TGCAGTGCTAGAGTCGCGGACAGGGGCGACGAGCAGTACTTC | CSARVADRGDEQYF
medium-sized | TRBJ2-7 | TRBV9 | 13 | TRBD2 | TGTGCCAGCAGCGTGGGGGAGGGCTACGAGCAGTACTTC | CASSVGEGYEQYF
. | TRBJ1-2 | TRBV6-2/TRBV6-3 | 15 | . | TGTGCCAGCAGTTATACAATCGGGGGGGCCTATGGCTACACCTTC | CASSYTIGGAYGYTF
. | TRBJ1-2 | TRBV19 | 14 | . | TGTGCCAGTAGTCCCCCAGGAGATTCCTATGGCTACACCTTC | CASSPPGDSYGYTF
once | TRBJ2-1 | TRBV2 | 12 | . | TGTGCCAGCGGGGTATCCTACAATGAGCAGTTCTTC | CASGVSYNEQFF
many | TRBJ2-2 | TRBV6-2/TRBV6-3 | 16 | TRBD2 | TGTGCCAGCGGAGAGGCGGGACTAGCCCCGAGGAGGGAGCTGTTTTTT | CASGEAGLAPRRELFF
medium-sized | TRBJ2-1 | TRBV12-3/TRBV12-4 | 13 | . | TGTGCCAGCAGTTTGGTACAGGACAATGAGCAGTTCTTC | CASSLVQDNEQFF
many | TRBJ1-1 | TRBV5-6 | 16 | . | TGTGCCAGCAGCCTGAAACGAAACAGGGTTAACACTGAAGCTTTCTTT | CASSLKRNRVNTEAFF
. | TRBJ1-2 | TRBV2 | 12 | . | TGTGCCCTCCCCGTGCAGGGGTATGGCTACACCTTC | CALPVQGYGYTF
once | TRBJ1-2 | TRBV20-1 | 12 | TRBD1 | TGCAGTGCTAGGACAGGGCTCGGCGGCTACACCTTC | CSARTGLGGYTF
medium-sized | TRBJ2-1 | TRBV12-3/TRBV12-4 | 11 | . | TGTGCCAGCAGACGATCGAGTTATCAGTTCTTC | CASRRSSYQFF
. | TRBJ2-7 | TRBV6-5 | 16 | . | TGTGCCAGCAGTTCACCACGGAGAGGGCTGGGTCACGAGCAGTACTTC | CASSSPRRGLGHEQYF
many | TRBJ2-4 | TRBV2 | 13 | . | TGTGCCAGCAGTGAACTCTTTGAACACATTCAGTACTTC | CASSELFEHIQYF
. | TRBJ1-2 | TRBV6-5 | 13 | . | TGTGCCAGCGGTTTTAGCAGGAGTCATGGCTACACATTC | CASGFSRSHGYTF
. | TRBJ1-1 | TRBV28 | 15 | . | TGTGCCAGTTTTTTGGACATGGGAGTAATCACTGAAGCTTTCTTT | CASFLDMGVITEAFF
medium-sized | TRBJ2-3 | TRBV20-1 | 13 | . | TGCAGTGCTAGAGGACAGGCTAGAGATACGCAGTATTTT | CSARGQARDTQYF
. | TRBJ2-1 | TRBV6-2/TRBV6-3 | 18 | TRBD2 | TGTGCCAGTGGCGGGCCAACCGGGACTAGCGGGGTAAACAATGAGCAGTTCTTT | CASGGPTGTSGVNNEQFF
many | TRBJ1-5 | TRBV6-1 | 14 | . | TGTGCCAGCAGTCCAGGAATGGGTGGTCAGCCCCAGCATTTT | CASSPGMGGQPQHF
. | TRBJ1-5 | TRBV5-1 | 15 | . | TGCGCCAGCAGCGCGGACGGGGCGGGCAATCAGCCCCAGCATTTT | CASSADGAGNQPQHF
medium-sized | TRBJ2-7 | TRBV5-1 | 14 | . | TGCGCCAGCAGCCTGACAGCTAGCTCCTACGAGCAGTACTTC | CASSLTASSYEQYF
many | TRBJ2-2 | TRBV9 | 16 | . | TGTGCCAGCAGCGTAAGAGGGACATTTCGCACCGGGGAGCTGTTTTTT | CASSVRGTFRTGELFF
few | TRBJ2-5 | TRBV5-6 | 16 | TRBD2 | TGTGCCAGCAGCCGGGCCTTGACGGGGGGAGGAGAGACCCAGTACTTC | CASSRALTGGGETQYF
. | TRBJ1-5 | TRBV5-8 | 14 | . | TGTGCCAGCAGCTTTCCGGGACCCTATCAGCCCCAGCATTTT | CASSFPGPYQPQHF
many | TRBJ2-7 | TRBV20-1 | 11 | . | TGCAGTGCTAGCGGGGGCTACGAGCAGTACTTC | CSASGGYEQYF
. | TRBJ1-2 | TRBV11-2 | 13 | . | TGTGCCAGCAGCTTAGATCTTGGCTATGGCTACACCTTC | CASSLDLGYGYTF
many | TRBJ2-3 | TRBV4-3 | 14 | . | TGCGCCAGCAGCCTGACGACCGGCACAGATACGCAGTATTTT | CASSLTTGTDTQYF
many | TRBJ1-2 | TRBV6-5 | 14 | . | TGTGCCAGCAGTTACTTAGGGGCTAACTATGGCTACACCTTC | CASSYLGANYGYTF